This TCR beta chain was retrieved from a study of vaccination effects on CD4 cells after COVID-19. After expansion with viral peptide pools in the ViraFEST assay, antigen-specific CD4+ T cells were sequenced. Isolation of CD4+ T cells took place after about 10 days of culture. Previously uninfected by SARS-CoV-2, the vaccine recipients also showed negative nucleocapsid antibodies. Approximately 2 million PBMC were seeded per well and grown in the presence of around 10 IU/ml IL-2 and about 10 ug/ml peptides. Of note for this clone: Its antigen is still unknown.

TCRdb's copy holds only in-frame clones and misses some; the assay was immunoSEQ multiplex PCR. The sample has roughly 76,000 clones; about 70% are singletons. The germline V gene encodes CDR1 MGHRA and CDR2 YSYEKL. The CDR3 has 16 amino acids. The germline V and J ends were trimmed by 2 bases and 5 bases, with 18 bases remaining between them. The chain uses TRBV4-1 and TRBJ2-5; TRBD2 is a possible D gene (7 bases). Sequences were derived from CD4+ T cells from PBMCs cultured with HCoV-229E spike peptides, sampled before COVID-19 vaccination. The sequence came from a human donor who received a COVID-19 vaccine. DNA of the CDR3: TGCGCCAGCAGCCAAATAGGGGGGGGGCCAGGGGAGACCCAGTACTTC. Translated: CASSQIGGGPGETQYF.